A single sample gave rise to the 11 T cell receptor beta chains below, sequenced in a study of blood T cell repertoires in COVID-19. Clones were read by immunoSEQ multiplex PCR, and TCRdb kept only the in-frame ones, dropping some. This table has over 70,000 clones, about four fifths appearing once. Sequenced sample: peripheral blood. These receptors were taken from a man between 70 and 80 years old who had recovered from COVID-19.

The chain combines TRBV18 with TRBJ2-2; possibly TRBD1 for D (6 bases). This CDR3 has 19 amino acids. Deletions cut 3 bases from V and 2 bases from J, with 22 bases between. Germline CDR1 and CDR2: KGHSH and LQKENI. CDR3 residues: CASSPYRPGVTQNTGELFF. The CDR3 DNA follows: TGTGCCAGCTCACCCTACCGTCCAGGGGTGACCCAAAACACCGGGGAGCTGTTTTTT.

In this sample, this clone turned up a few times. The chain combines TRBV27 with TRBJ2-7; TRBD1 matches 9 bases. The CDR3 contains 15 residues. Germline CDR1 and CDR2: MNHEY and SMNVEV (reference sequence). V dropped 5 bases and J dropped 4; count of bases not matched to a gene: 9. The CDR3 sequence: CASSLGQGKWYEQYF. The CDR3 nucleotides read TGTGCCAGCAGTCTCGGACAGGGGAAGTGGTACGAGCAGTACTTC.

In its sample, this clone was seen a few times. The chain recombines TRBV4-1 with TRBJ2-2, with D possibly TRBD1 on 5 matching bases. Germline V gene sequence: CDR1 MGHRA, CDR2 YSYEKL. CDR3 length equals 12 residues. With 6 bases removed from V and 7 bases from J, the gap between germline ends came to 9 bases. CDR3: CASRKGDGELFF. DNA of the CDR3: TGCGCCAGCAGGAAAGGGGACGGGGAGCTGTTTTTT.

The chain couples TRBV24-1 to TRBJ2-3, with TRBD2 matching over 9 bases. V dropped 9 bases and J dropped 5; count of bases not matched to a gene: 2. The CDR3 spans 12 residues. CDR1 is KGHDR, CDR2 SFDVKD, per germline. As DNA, the CDR3 is TGTGCCACCGCGGGGGGGCGAGATACGCAGTATTTT. As protein: CATAGGRDTQYF.

This chain links TRBV7-8 with TRBJ2-3; possibly TRBD1 for D (6 bases). This CDR3 has 14 amino acids. The germline gives CDR1 SGHVS, CDR2 FQNEAQ. Trimming removed 5 bases at V and 2 bases at J, with 11 bases between. The CDR3: CASSRDRFTDTQYF. CDR3 nucleotides: TGTGCCAGCAGCCGAGACAGGTTCACAGATACGCAGTATTTT.

This clone has only one observation. This chain connects TRBV19 to TRBJ2-1, with 11 bases lining up with TRBD1. V shed 6 bases and J 7 bases; nucleotides not matched to a gene: 11. Per germline, CDR1 LNHDA and CDR2 SQIVND (reference sequence). The CDR3 is made up of 16 amino acids. The CDR3 sequence: CASSRPGQGVNNEQFF. The CDR3 nucleotides are TGTGCCAGTAGCCGACCGGGACAGGGGGTCAATAATGAGCAGTTCTTC.

The chain couples TRBV7-9 to TRBJ1-5, with D uncertain. The CDR3 runs to 14 residues. Germline CDR1 reads SEHNR; CDR2 reads FQNEAQ (reference sequence). Trimming took 1 base from V and 1 from J, leaving 5 bases between them. CDR3 protein: CASSLGLSNQPQHF. The DNA of the CDR3 is TGTGCCAGCAGCTTAGGTCTGAGCAATCAGCCCCAGCATTTT.

V is TRBV6-2 or TRBV6-3 and J is TRBJ2-1, with D hard to call. The germline V and J ends were trimmed by 3 bases and 9 bases, with 6 bases remaining between them. CDR3 length: 11 residues. Germline V gives CDR1 MNHEY, CDR2 SVGEGT. The CDR3 reads CASSYLAEQFF. The CDR3 DNA sequence: TGTGCCAGCAGTTATTTAGCTGAGCAGTTCTTC.

J is TRBJ2-5 and V is TRBV21-1; the table calls TRBD1, which could not be checked here. TRBV21-1 is annotated as a pseudogene. The CDR3 is 11 residues long. The CDR3 nucleotides are TGTGCCAGGGACAGCCAAGAGACCCAGTACTTC. This encodes CARDSQETQYF.

By share of the sample, this clone is medium-sized. The J gene is TRBJ1-2, the V gene TRBV24-1; D not certain. Germline values: CDR1 KGHDR, CDR2 SFDVKD. CDR3 size: 14 residues. Trimming cost V 4 bases and J 8 bases, with 16 bases left between them. The CDR3 nucleotides read TGTGCCACCAGTGACCCTCACAGCCCCCAGGGCTACACCTTC. The encoded protein is CATSDPHSPQGYTF.

This chain uses TRBV6-2 or TRBV6-3 with TRBJ1-2; 9 nucleotides align to TRBD1. The CDR3 totals 15 residues. Germline assignment: CDR1 MNHEY and CDR2 SVGEGT. Trimming at V came to 4 bases and at J to 6 bases, leaving 9 bases not matched to a gene. The CDR3 DNA sequence: TGTGCCAGCAGTTTCCCGGGACAGGGTTCGGATGGCTACACCTTC. It translates to CASSFPGQGSDGYTF.